The text below deals with one T cell receptor (beta chain). The CDR3 is made up of 14 amino acids. V dropped 0 bases and J dropped 1 base, with 4 bases sitting between them. Per the germline V gene, CDR1 is MGHRA and CDR2 is YSYEKL. Study processing details: Amplification of reference gene primers provided the estimated nucleated cell counts. Profiled with immunoSEQ multiplex PCR; TCRdb holds only in-frame clones, not every one. That table supplies the V and J calls and clone size; D and trimming were determined from the DNA. The table records 270,000 or so clones, more than 65% of them present only once. The data derive from a study of blood T cell repertoires in COVID-19. For the study at large: From the United States, Italy and Spain came samples of acute and convalescent COVID-19. Nucleic acid was either cDNA or gDNA, and it came from T cells, B-cell-depleted T cells, or PBMCs.

Sequenced input: peripheral blood. The rearrangement links TRBV4-1 to TRBJ1-5; no reliable D call. The sequence was collected from a woman under 30 with acute or convalescent COVID-19. Here the CDR3 DNA reads TGCGCCAGCAGCCAAGAGAGGAGCAATCAGCCCCAGCATTTT. It translates to CASSQERSNQPQHF.